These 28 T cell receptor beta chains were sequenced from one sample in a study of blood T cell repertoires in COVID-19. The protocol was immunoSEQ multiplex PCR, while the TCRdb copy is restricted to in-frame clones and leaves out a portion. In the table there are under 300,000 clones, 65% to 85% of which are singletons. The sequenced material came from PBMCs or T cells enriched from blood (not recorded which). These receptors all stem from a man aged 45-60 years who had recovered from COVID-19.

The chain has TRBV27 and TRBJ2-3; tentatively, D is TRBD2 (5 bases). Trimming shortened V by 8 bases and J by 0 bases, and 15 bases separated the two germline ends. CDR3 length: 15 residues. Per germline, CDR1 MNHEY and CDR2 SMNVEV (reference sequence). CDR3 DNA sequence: TGTGCCAGCGCCCTCTTGGCGGGCAGCACAGATACGCAGTATTTT. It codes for CASALLAGSTDTQYF.

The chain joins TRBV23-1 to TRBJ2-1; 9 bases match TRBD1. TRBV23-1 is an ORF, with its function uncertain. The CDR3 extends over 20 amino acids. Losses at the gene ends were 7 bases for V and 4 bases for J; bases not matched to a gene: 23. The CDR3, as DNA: TGCGCCAGCATACCACACCGGGACAGGGAAACTCGCCCCGAATACAATGAGCAGTTCTTC. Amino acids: CASIPHRDRETRPEYNEQFF.

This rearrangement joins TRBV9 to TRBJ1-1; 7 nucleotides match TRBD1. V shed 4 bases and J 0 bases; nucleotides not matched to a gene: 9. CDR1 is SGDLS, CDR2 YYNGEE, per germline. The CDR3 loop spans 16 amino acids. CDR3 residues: CASSPRTGGMNTEAFF. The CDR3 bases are TGTGCCAGCAGCCCGCGGACAGGAGGCATGAACACTGAAGCTTTCTTT.

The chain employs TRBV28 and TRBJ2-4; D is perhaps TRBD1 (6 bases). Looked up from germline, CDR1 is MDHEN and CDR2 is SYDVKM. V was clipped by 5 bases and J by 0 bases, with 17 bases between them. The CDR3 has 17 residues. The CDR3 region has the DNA TGTGCCAGCAGTCCCGGAAGGGGGAGCCTAGCCAAAAACATTCAGTACTTC. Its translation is CASSPGRGSLAKNIQYF. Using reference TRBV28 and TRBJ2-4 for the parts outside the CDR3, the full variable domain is DVKVTQSSRYLVKRTGEKVFLECVQDMDHENMFWYRQDPGLGLRLIYFSYDVKMKEKGDIPEGYSVSREKKERFSLILESASTNQTSMYLCASSPGRGSLAKNIQYFGAGTRLSVL.

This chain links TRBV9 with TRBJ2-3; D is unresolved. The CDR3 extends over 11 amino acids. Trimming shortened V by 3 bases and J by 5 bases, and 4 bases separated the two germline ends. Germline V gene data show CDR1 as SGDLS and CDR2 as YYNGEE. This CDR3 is CASSGLDTQYF. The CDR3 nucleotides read TGTGCCAGCAGCGGACTAGATACGCAGTATTTT.

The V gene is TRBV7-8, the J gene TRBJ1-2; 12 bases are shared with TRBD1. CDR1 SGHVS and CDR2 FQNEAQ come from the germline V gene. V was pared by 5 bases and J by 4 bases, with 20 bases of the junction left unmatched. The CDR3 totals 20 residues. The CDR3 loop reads CASSLRTVVGTGGAGYGYTF. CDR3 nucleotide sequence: TGTGCCAGCAGCCTTCGGACGGTTGTGGGGACAGGGGGCGCCGGCTATGGCTACACCTTC.

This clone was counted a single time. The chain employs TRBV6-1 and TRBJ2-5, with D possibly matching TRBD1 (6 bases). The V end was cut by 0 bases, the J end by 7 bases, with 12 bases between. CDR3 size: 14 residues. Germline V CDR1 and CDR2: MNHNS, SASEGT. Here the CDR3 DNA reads TGTGCCAGCAGTGAAGCCCAGGGGCGCGGGACCCAGTACTTC. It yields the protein CASSEAQGRGTQYF.

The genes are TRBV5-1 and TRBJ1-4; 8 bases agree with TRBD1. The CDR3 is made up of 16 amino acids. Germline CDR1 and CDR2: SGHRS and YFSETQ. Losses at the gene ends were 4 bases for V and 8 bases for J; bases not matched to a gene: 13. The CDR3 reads CASSAGTGGFGEKLFF. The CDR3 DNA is TGCGCCAGCAGCGCCGGGACAGGCGGCTTTGGGGAAAAACTGTTTTTT. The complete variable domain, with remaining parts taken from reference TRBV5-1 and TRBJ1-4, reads KAGVTQTPRYLIKTRGQQVTLSCSPISGHRSVSWYQQTPGQGLQFLFEYFSETQRNKGNFPGRFSGRQFSNSRSEMNVSTLELGDSALYLCASSAGTGGFGEKLFFGSGTQLSVL.

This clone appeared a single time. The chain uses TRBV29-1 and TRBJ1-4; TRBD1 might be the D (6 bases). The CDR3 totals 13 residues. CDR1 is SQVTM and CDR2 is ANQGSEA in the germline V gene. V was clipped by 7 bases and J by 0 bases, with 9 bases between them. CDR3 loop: CSAGVATNEKLFF. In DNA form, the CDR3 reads TGCAGCGCAGGGGTGGCAACTAATGAAAAACTGTTTTTT.

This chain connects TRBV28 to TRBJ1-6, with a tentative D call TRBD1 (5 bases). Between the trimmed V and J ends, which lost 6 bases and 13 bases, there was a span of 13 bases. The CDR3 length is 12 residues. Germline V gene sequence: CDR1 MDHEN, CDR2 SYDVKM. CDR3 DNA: TGTGCCAGCAGGACAGTTTTTGCGCCCCTCCACTTT. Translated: CASRTVFAPLHF.

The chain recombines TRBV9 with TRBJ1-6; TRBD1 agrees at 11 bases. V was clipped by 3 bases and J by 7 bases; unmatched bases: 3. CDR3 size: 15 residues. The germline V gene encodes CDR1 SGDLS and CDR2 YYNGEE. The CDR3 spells CASSADRGQNSPLHF. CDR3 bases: TGTGCCAGCAGCGCGGACAGGGGGCAGAATTCACCCCTCCACTTT.

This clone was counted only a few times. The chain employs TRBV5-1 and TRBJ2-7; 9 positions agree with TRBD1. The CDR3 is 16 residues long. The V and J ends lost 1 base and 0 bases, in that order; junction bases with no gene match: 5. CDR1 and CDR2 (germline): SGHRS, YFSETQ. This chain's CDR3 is CASSLLGQGSSYEQYF. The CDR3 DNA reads TGCGCCAGCAGCTTGCTGGGACAGGGAAGCTCCTACGAGCAGTACTTC.

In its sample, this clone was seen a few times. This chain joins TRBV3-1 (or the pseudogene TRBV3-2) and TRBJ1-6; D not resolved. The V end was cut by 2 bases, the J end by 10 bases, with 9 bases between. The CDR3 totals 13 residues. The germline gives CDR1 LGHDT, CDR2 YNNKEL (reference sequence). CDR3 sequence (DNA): TGTGCCAGCAGCCAATCGCGGGAATCACCCCTCCACTTT. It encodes CASSQSRESPLHF.

CDR3 protein: CASSLRGDQPQHF. The CDR3, as DNA: TGTGCCAGCAGCCTGCGTGGTGATCAGCCCCAGCATTTT. The chain carries TRBV7-2 and TRBJ1-5; D uncertain. Germline lookup yields CDR1 SGHTA and CDR2 FQGNSA. The CDR3 is 13 amino acids. V lost 5 bases and J 5 bases, leaving 10 bases between the germline ends.

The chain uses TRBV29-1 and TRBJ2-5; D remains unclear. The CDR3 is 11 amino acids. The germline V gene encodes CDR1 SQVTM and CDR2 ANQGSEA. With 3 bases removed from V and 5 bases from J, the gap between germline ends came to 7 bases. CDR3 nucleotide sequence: TGCAGCGTTGAGACCAGGGAGACCCAGTACTTC. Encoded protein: CSVETRETQYF.

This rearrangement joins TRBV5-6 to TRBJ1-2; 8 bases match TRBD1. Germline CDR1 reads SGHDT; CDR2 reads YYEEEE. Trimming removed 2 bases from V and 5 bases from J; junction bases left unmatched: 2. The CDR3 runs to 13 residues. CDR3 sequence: CASSFTGGYGYTF. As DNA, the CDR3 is TGTGCCAGCAGCTTTACAGGGGGGTATGGCTACACCTTC.

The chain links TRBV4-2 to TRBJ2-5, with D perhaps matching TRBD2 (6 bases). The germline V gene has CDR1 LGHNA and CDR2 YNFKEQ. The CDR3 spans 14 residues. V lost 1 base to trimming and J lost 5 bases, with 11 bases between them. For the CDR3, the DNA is TGTGCCAGCAGCCAAGGAGGAGGAGGGGAGACCCAGTACTTC. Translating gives CASSQGGGGETQYF.

This CDR3 is CASTERGLTNEKLFF. As DNA, the CDR3 is TGTGCCAGTACCGAACGGGGGTTAACTAATGAAAAACTGTTTTTT. This rearrangement joins TRBV19 to TRBJ1-4; D perhaps matches TRBD1 (5 bases). This CDR3 is built from 15 residues. Germline CDR1 is LNHDA and CDR2 is SQIVND (reference sequence). Trimming left V 7 bases short and J 1 base short, with 13 bases between.

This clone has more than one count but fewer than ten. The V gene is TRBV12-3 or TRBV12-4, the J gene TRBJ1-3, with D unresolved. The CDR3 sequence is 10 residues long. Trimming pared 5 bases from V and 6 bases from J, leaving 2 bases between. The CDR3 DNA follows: TGTGCCAGCAGTCTAAACACCATATATTTT. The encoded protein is CASSLNTIYF.

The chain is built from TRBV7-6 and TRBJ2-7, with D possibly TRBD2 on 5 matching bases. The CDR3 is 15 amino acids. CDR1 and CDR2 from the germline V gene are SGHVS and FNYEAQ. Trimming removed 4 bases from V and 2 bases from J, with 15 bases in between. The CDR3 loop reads CASSYSRGLPYEQYF. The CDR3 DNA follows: TGTGCCAGCAGCTACTCGAGAGGACTCCCCTACGAGCAGTACTTC.

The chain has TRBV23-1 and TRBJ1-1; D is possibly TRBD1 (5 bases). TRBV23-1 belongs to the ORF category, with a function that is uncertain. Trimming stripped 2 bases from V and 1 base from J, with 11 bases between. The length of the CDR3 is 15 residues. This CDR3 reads CASSQPQDQNTEAFF. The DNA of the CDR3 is TGCGCCAGCAGTCAACCACAGGACCAGAACACTGAAGCTTTCTTT.

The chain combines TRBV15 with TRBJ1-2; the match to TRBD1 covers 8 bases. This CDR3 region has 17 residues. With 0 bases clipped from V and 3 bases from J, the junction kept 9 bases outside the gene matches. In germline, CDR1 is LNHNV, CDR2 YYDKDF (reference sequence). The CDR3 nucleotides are TGTGCCACCAGCAGAGATCTCGGGACAGGAAGAGACTATGGCTACACCTTC. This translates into CATSRDLGTGRDYGYTF.

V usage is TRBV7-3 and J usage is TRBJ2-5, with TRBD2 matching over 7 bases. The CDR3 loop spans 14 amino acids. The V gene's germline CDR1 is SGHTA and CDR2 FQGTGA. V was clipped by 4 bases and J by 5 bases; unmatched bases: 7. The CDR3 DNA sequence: TGTGCCAGCAGCTCCTCGGGGGGTTCCGAGACCCAGTACTTC. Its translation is CASSSSGGSETQYF.

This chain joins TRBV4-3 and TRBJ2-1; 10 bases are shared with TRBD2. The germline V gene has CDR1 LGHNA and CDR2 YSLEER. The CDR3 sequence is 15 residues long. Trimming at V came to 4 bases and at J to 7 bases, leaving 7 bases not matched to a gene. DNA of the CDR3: TGCGCCAGCAGCCCAACTATAGCGGGAGGAAATGAGCAGTTCTTC. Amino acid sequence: CASSPTIAGGNEQFF.

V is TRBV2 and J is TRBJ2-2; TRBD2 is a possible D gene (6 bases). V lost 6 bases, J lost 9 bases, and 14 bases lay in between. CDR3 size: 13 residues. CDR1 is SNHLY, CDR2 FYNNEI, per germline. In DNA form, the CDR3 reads TGTGCCAGCAGGCCCGGGGGTGAATGGGAGCTGTTTTTT. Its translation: CASRPGGEWELFF.

CDR3 nucleotides: TGTGCCAGCAGCCCTGCTAGCGGGGTTTACGAGCAGTACTTC. Amino acids: CASSPASGVYEQYF. The chain recombines TRBV14 with TRBJ2-7, with 9 bases lining up with TRBD2. Trimming at V came to 4 bases and at J to 4 bases, leaving 5 bases not matched to a gene. The CDR3 loop spans 14 amino acids. The germline V gene has CDR1 SGHDN and CDR2 FVKESK.

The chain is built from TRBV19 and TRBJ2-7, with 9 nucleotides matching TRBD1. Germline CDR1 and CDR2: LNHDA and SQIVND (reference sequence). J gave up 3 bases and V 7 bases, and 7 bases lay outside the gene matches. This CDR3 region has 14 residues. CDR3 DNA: TGTGCCAGTACGGAACAGGGGGCGAACTACGAGCAGTACTTC. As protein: CASTEQGANYEQYF.

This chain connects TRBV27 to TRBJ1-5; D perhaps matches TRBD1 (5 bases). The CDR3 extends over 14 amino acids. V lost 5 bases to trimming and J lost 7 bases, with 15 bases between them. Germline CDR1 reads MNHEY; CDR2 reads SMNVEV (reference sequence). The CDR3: CASSPWGGSQPQHF. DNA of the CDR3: TGTGCCAGCAGTCCCTGGGGGGGTAGCCAGCCCCAGCATTTT.